This is a list of T cell receptor beta chains from one sample in a study of Graves' ophthalmopathy and Graves' hyperthyroidism. TCRdb recomputed calls from the multiplex PCR reads with MiXCR, one row per CDR3 protein. Of about 400,000 distinct CDR3 sequences in the sample, roughly 14% were seen once. Sequencing input: peripheral blood. Every receptor here comes from a woman under 30 with stable Graves' hyperthyroidism. The CDR3 runs from the conserved cysteine through the conserved F or W. Fields, in order: V gene, D gene, clone size, J gene, CDR3 length, CDR3 DNA, CDR3 protein. A D gene is named only where the DNA matches it firmly. The size field is filled for only some rows; it gives once, few, many or a size class.

v_gene: TRBV2; d_gene: -; abundance: many; j_gene: TRBJ2-5; len: 15; CDR3nt: TGTGCCAGCAGTCCGGCACATGGTTCCCAAGAGACCCAGTACTTC; CDR3aa: CASSPAHGSQETQYF
v_gene: TRBV6-2/TRBV6-3; d_gene: -; abundance: many; j_gene: TRBJ2-5; len: 15; CDR3nt: TGTGCCAGCAGTTACTCAGGGATCCTCCTAGAGACCCAGTACTTC; CDR3aa: CASSYSGILLETQYF
v_gene: TRBV5-1; d_gene: TRBD2; abundance: -; j_gene: TRBJ2-5; len: 14; CDR3nt: TGCGCCAGCAGTAGAAGCGGGGGGCCCGAAGCCCAGTACTTC; CDR3aa: CASSRSGGPEAQYF
v_gene: TRBV19; d_gene: -; abundance: many; j_gene: TRBJ1-5; len: 16; CDR3nt: TGTGCCAGTAGTGGGCGAAAAGGACCCAGCAATCAGCCCCAGCATTTT; CDR3aa: CASSGRKGPSNQPQHF
v_gene: TRBV6-1; d_gene: -; abundance: few; j_gene: TRBJ1-1; len: 15; CDR3nt: TGTGCCAGCACCATCCCGCCCACAGGGAACACTGAAGCTTTCTTT; CDR3aa: CASTIPPTGNTEAFF
v_gene: TRBV6-2/TRBV6-3; d_gene: TRBD1; abundance: many; j_gene: TRBJ1-5; len: 15; CDR3nt: TGTGCCAGCAGCCTCCTCGACAGGGTGAATCAGCCCCAGCATTTT; CDR3aa: CASSLLDRVNQPQHF
v_gene: TRBV5-1; d_gene: -; abundance: -; j_gene: TRBJ2-2; len: 14; CDR3nt: TGCGCCAGCAGCTTGTCTCCAGTCGGCGGGGAGCTGTTTTTT; CDR3aa: CASSLSPVGGELFF
v_gene: TRBV29-1; d_gene: TRBD1; abundance: many; j_gene: TRBJ2-7; len: 12; CDR3nt: TGCAGCGTTGAAGGGACAGGGAACGAGCAGTACTTC; CDR3aa: CSVEGTGNEQYF
v_gene: TRBV6-1; d_gene: -; abundance: many; j_gene: TRBJ2-6; len: 16; CDR3nt: TGTGCCAGCAGCCGAAGCGCGGGTAATAGGGCCAACGTCCTGACTTTC; CDR3aa: CASSRSAGNRANVLTF
v_gene: TRBV24-1; d_gene: -; abundance: many; j_gene: TRBJ1-2; len: 11; CDR3nt: TGTGCCACCAGTGATAGGGATGGCTACACCTTC; CDR3aa: CATSDRDGYTF
v_gene: TRBV6-5; d_gene: -; abundance: many; j_gene: TRBJ1-1; len: 12; CDR3nt: TGTGCCAGCACAGGGGCGAACACTGAAGCTTTCTTT; CDR3aa: CASTGANTEAFF
v_gene: TRBV18; d_gene: TRBD1; abundance: few; j_gene: TRBJ1-6; len: 19; CDR3nt: TGTGCCAGCTCACCAAGGTCCGGGACAGGGGCCAGCATTAATTCACCCCTCCACTTT; CDR3aa: CASSPRSGTGASINSPLHF
v_gene: TRBV6-2/TRBV6-3; d_gene: -; abundance: many; j_gene: TRBJ1-1; len: 12; CDR3nt: TGTGCCACCTGGGGACCGAACACTGAAGCTTTCTTT; CDR3aa: CATWGPNTEAFF
v_gene: TRBV5-1; d_gene: -; abundance: many; j_gene: TRBJ2-7; len: 14; CDR3nt: TGCGCCAGCAGCTTGGTAGGACAGAACTACGAGCAGTACTTC; CDR3aa: CASSLVGQNYEQYF
v_gene: TRBV7-2; d_gene: -; abundance: many; j_gene: TRBJ2-5; len: 12; CDR3nt: TGTGCCAGCAGCTTGAGGCAAGAGACCCAGTACTTC; CDR3aa: CASSLRQETQYF
v_gene: TRBV6-2/TRBV6-3; d_gene: TRBD1; abundance: many; j_gene: TRBJ1-5; len: 16; CDR3nt: TGTGCCAGCAGAGAACAGGGGGCCCTTAGCAATCAGCCCCAGCATTTT; CDR3aa: CASREQGALSNQPQHF
v_gene: TRBV6-1; d_gene: -; abundance: many; j_gene: TRBJ1-5; len: 12; CDR3nt: TGTGCCAGCAGTGACCTTGGTGAGCCCCAGCATTTT; CDR3aa: CASSDLGEPQHF
v_gene: TRBV12-3/TRBV12-4; d_gene: -; abundance: many; j_gene: TRBJ2-7; len: 12; CDR3nt: TGTGCCAGCAGTATGGGGGCCTACGAGCAGTACTTC; CDR3aa: CASSMGAYEQYF
v_gene: TRBV3-1; d_gene: -; abundance: -; j_gene: TRBJ1-1; len: 16; CDR3nt: TGTGCCAGCAGTCTACTCGGACGGGGCGGGAAGACTGAAGCTTTCTTT; CDR3aa: CASSLLGRGGKTEAFF
v_gene: TRBV12-5; d_gene: -; abundance: -; j_gene: TRBJ2-7; len: 12; CDR3nt: TGTGCTACGGGGACCGGCTCCTACGAGCAGTACTTC; CDR3aa: CATGTGSYEQYF